Listed below are T cell receptor beta chains from one sample, sequenced in a study of control samples from healthy donors and cancer patients. Using immunoSEQ multiplex PCR, the repertoire was profiled, and TCRdb retains in-frame clones only, with some absent. The table has about 120,000 clones, approximately 90% seen once. The sequenced sample consisted of blood. These receptors came from a man aged 40-49 years in good health. CDR3s include the opening cysteine and the closing phenylalanine or tryptophan. The order of the fields is V gene, CDR3 protein.

v_gene: TRBV30
CDR3aa: CAWRTGVPRNTIYF

v_gene: TRBV18
CDR3aa: CASSPPGLAGGTGELFF

v_gene: TRBV25-1
CDR3aa: CASSEYGGTEQYF

v_gene: TRBV7-2
CDR3aa: CASSFQGTGSSPQHF

v_gene: TRBV5-6
CDR3aa: CASSTGGRANYGYTF

v_gene: TRBV21-1
CDR3aa: CASSKDPEDLMNTEAFF

v_gene: TRBV21-1
CDR3aa: CASSNRDRVYNEQFF

v_gene: TRBV7-9
CDR3aa: CASSSRQGTYEQYF

v_gene: TRBV7-9
CDR3aa: CASSATGNTIYF

v_gene: TRBV6-2/TRBV6-3
CDR3aa: CASSLGLASSETQYF

v_gene: TRBV9
CDR3aa: CASSSMGGDTQYF

v_gene: TRBV29-1
CDR3aa: CSITGTPGAHQETQYF

v_gene: TRBV13
CDR3aa: CASSSSRNGPYGYTF

v_gene: TRBV19
CDR3aa: CASSINRTVNQPQHF

v_gene: TRBV7-8
CDR3aa: CASSPGGGLLTDTQYF

v_gene: TRBV6-1
CDR3aa: CASSEFTGTFTDTQYF

v_gene: TRBV5-1
CDR3aa: CASRPGQGGTDTQYF

v_gene: TRBV25-1
CDR3aa: CASTGGSTEAFF

v_gene: TRBV9
CDR3aa: CASSPGQGGNEQFF

v_gene: TRBV7-3
CDR3aa: CASSLQVTDTQYF

v_gene: TRBV19
CDR3aa: CASSIGQGKSPLHF

v_gene: TRBV11-3
CDR3aa: CASSFPEASGGGDTGELFF

v_gene: TRBV5-4
CDR3aa: CASSLSGSEAFF

v_gene: TRBV6-6
CDR3aa: CASSYDGRGTEAFF

v_gene: TRBV9
CDR3aa: CASSVEGLNTGELFF

v_gene: TRBV5-1
CDR3aa: CASSSARTSGGASPLHDEQFF

v_gene: TRBV10-3
CDR3aa: CAISDPGEGGTEAFF

v_gene: TRBV7-9
CDR3aa: CASSFGQGDNEKLFF

v_gene: TRBV7-6
CDR3aa: CASSQPPWGSDTQYF

v_gene: TRBV7-2
CDR3aa: CASSPQQTSSGNTIYF

v_gene: TRBV30
CDR3aa: CAWSVSGYEQYF

v_gene: TRBV12-5
CDR3aa: CASGSRSYEQYF

v_gene: TRBV24-1
CDR3aa: CATQKGQSYEQYF

v_gene: TRBV14
CDR3aa: CASSQVYARPYGYTF

v_gene: TRBV9
CDR3aa: CASSVGVQRAETQYF

v_gene: TRBV5-5
CDR3aa: CASSLGPGEFVGYTF

v_gene: TRBV5-6
CDR3aa: CASSLSGSLLYGYTF

v_gene: TRBV10-3
CDR3aa: CAISETPEGTGELFF